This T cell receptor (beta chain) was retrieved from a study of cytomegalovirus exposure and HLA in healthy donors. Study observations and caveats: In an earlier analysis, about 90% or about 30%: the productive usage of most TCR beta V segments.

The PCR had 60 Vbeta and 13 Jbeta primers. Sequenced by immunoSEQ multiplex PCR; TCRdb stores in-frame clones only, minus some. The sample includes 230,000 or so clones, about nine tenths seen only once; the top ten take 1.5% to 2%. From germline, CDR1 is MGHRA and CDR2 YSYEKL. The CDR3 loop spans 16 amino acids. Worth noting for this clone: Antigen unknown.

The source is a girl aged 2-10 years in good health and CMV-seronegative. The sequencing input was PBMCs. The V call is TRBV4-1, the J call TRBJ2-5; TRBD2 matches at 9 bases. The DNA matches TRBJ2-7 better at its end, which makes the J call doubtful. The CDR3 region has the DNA TGCGCCAGCAGCGCCTCCCCGACTAGCGGCTCCTACGAGCAGTACTTC. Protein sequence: CASSASPTSGSYEQYF.